Each of the 27 T cell receptor beta chains below was sequenced from the same sample in a study of yellow fever vaccine responses in identical twins. TCRdb passed the RT-PCR reads through MiXCR, listing each CDR3 protein once. The table has hundreds of distinct CDR3 sequences, 75% to 85% seen once; the top ten hold roughly 7%. This sample comprised T cells from blood (PBMCs), unsorted or a sorted subset (not recorded which), obtained before or after yellow fever vaccination (not recorded which). These receptors all stem from a woman aged 18-29 years who received the yellow fever vaccine.

The rearrangement links TRBV27 to TRBJ2-1; TRBD2 matches at 7 bases. The CDR3 covers 17 residues. Germline CDR1 is MNHEY and CDR2 is SMNVEV (reference sequence). Trimming at V came to 6 bases and at J to 8 bases, leaving 19 bases not matched to a gene. In DNA, the CDR3 is TGTGCCAGCAGCGACCGGGATAAAGGACTAGTGCTCCATGAGCAGTTCTTC. Translation gives CASSDRDKGLVLHEQFF.

V and J are TRBV2 and TRBJ1-5; D remains ambiguous. Germline-derived CDR1 and CDR2 are SNHLY and FYNNEI. V was cut by 0 bases and J by 7 bases, with 7 bases left in between. This CDR3 contains 13 residues. In DNA, the CDR3 is TGTGCCAGCAGTGAAGCAGAGTTACAGCCCCAGCATTTT. Amino acids: CASSEAELQPQHF.

This rearrangement joins TRBV11-1 to TRBJ1-5; 8 positions agree with TRBD1. With V trimmed by 5 bases and J by 0 bases, 15 bases remained unmatched. The CDR3 contains 19 residues. The germline gives CDR1 SGHAT, CDR2 FQDESV (reference sequence). The CDR3 DNA is TGTGCCAGCAGCCCGTCCCCCCGAACAGGGGGTATTAGCAATCAGCCCCAGCATTTT. As protein: CASSPSPRTGGISNQPQHF.

The chain joins TRBV29-1 to TRBJ1-5, with D perhaps matching TRBD1 (5 bases). Trimming removed 6 bases from V and 4 bases from J, with 13 bases in between. Germline V gene sequence: CDR1 SQVTM, CDR2 ANQGSEA. The CDR3 extends over 13 amino acids. This chain's CDR3 is CSVRQTFNQPQHF. The DNA for the CDR3 is TGCAGCGTCCGACAGACCTTTAATCAGCCCCAGCATTTT.

This clonotype was counted a single time. The chain combines TRBV5-1 with TRBJ2-3; 8 bases are a match to TRBD2. Germline CDR1 SGHRS, CDR2 YFSETQ. The CDR3 has 16 residues. J lost 5 bases, V lost 2 bases, and 10 bases had no gene match. The CDR3 protein is CASSFRLARVGDTQYF. The DNA of the CDR3 is TGCGCCAGCAGCTTCAGACTAGCGCGGGTCGGAGATACGCAGTATTTT.

V is TRBV11-1 and J is TRBJ1-5; D gene unclear. Germline CDR1 is SGHAT and CDR2 is FQDESV (reference sequence). This CDR3 has 15 residues. V shed 3 bases and J shed 7 bases, with 16 bases lying between them. Here the CDR3 DNA reads TGTGCCAGCAGCTTCGGGTCGCCCCAAGGGCAGCCCCAGCATTTT. It encodes CASSFGSPQGQPQHF.

This sequence joins TRBV2 and TRBJ2-1, with a tentative D call TRBD1 (6 bases). The V gene's germline CDR1 is SNHLY and CDR2 FYNNEI. Trimming took off 1 base at V and 12 bases at J, with 19 bases between the two ends. The CDR3 loop spans 15 amino acids. The CDR3 DNA reads TGTGCCAGCAGTGAAGTCGCAGGGGCAGTAATAGGGCAGTTCTTC. Protein: CASSEVAGAVIGQFF.

This chain joins TRBV12-3 or TRBV12-4 and TRBJ2-5; D is ambiguous. This CDR3 spans 15 amino acids. Trimming pared 1 base from V and 5 bases from J, leaving 14 bases between. This chain's CDR3 is CASSLVGPTRETQYF. CDR3 coding DNA: TGTGCCAGCAGTTTAGTCGGACCCACAAGGGAGACCCAGTACTTC.

The chain has TRBV15 and TRBJ1-2; D uncertain. This CDR3 contains 14 residues. V was cut by 8 bases and J by 0 bases, with 13 bases left in between. CDR1 is LNHNV, CDR2 YYDKDF, per germline (reference sequence). CDR3 amino acids: CATAVGVTNYGYTF. In DNA form, the CDR3 reads TGTGCCACCGCTGTCGGGGTGACTAACTATGGCTACACCTTC.

The chain is built from TRBV10-3 and TRBJ1-1, with TRBD1 as a possible D gene (5 bases). The V end lost 5 bases, the J end lost 4 bases, and 23 bases lay between the germline ends. Germline lookup yields CDR1 ENHRY and CDR2 SYGVKD. This CDR3 spans 17 amino acids. The DNA of the CDR3 is TGTGCCATCAGTTTATCTTCTCAAAACGACAGAGGCACTGAAGCTTTCTTT. The encoded protein is CAISLSSQNDRGTEAFF.

V is TRBV18 and J is TRBJ1-2, with TRBD1 matching 7 bases. Germline V gene lookup returns CDR1 KGHSH and CDR2 LQKENI. Losses at the gene ends were 0 bases for V and 2 bases for J; bases not matched to a gene: 0. This CDR3 has 14 residues. The CDR3 region has the DNA TGTGCCAGCTCACCACCGACAGGGAACTATGGCTACACCTTC. Translated, it gives CASSPPTGNYGYTF. The entire variable domain, with the rest obtained from reference TRBV18 and TRBJ1-2, is as follows: NAGVMQNPRHLVRRRGQEARLRCSPMKGHSHVYWYRQLPEEGLKFMVYLQKENIIDESGMPKERFSAEFPKEGPSILRIQQVVRGDSAAYFCASSPPTGNYGYTFGSGTRLTVV.

The chain has TRBV11-1 and TRBJ2-4; D possibly corresponds to TRBD2 (7 bases). Germline loops: CDR1 SGHAT, CDR2 FQDESV (reference sequence). CDR3 length: 15 amino acids. V shed 1 base and J shed 8 bases, with 15 bases lying between them. CDR3: CASSLDAGGGDIQYF. DNA for the CDR3: TGTGCCAGCAGCTTAGATGCAGGAGGGGGGGACATTCAGTACTTC.

This chain joins TRBV29-1 and TRBJ2-1; 7 nucleotides agree with TRBD2. This CDR3 contains 14 residues. Per germline, CDR1 SQVTM and CDR2 ANQGSEA. V lost 4 bases and J lost 6; bases outside the gene matches: 9. The CDR3 region is CSVVPGTIGNEQFF. CDR3 DNA: TGCAGCGTTGTCCCCGGGACTATTGGCAATGAGCAGTTCTTC.

V is TRBV11-1 and J is TRBJ1-3, with TRBD1 matching over 10 bases. The junction had 11 bases not matched to a gene; V was cut back by 5 bases and J by 4 bases. The germline gives CDR1 SGHAT, CDR2 FQDESV (reference sequence). The CDR3 runs to 17 residues. CDR3 amino acids: CASSLTLDRGRGNTIYF. The CDR3 bases are TGTGCCAGCAGCCTGACCCTAGACAGGGGGCGAGGAAACACCATATATTTT.

The chain carries TRBV4-1 and TRBJ1-2; 8 nucleotides agree with TRBD1. This CDR3 spans 15 amino acids. The germline V gene encodes CDR1 MGHRA and CDR2 YSYEKL. V lost 3 bases and J lost 4; bases outside the gene matches: 7. The CDR3 sequence is CASSQTDRDLYGYTF. Here the CDR3 DNA reads TGCGCCAGCAGCCAGACGGACAGGGACCTCTATGGCTACACCTTC.

This chain joins TRBV11-1 and TRBJ2-7; TRBD2 is a possible D gene (6 bases). CDR1 is SGHAT, CDR2 FQDESV, per germline (reference sequence). The V end lost 2 bases, the J end lost 6 bases, and 11 bases lay between the germline ends. CDR3 length equals 13 residues. The DNA of the CDR3 is TGTGCCAGCAGCTTACGAGGGGAGGCCGAGCAGTACTTC. Its translation is CASSLRGEAEQYF.

The rearrangement uses TRBV7-3 and TRBJ1-3; no clear D. Germline CDR1 and CDR2: SGHTA and FQGTGA. The CDR3 sequence is 15 residues long. Trimming took off 0 bases at V and 3 bases at J, with 9 bases between the two ends. CDR3 in amino acids: CASSLTFGVGNTIYF. For the CDR3, the DNA is TGTGCCAGCAGCTTAACGTTTGGGGTTGGAAACACCATATATTTT.

The chain recombines TRBV4-1 with TRBJ2-7; D call uncertain. Trimming removed 5 bases from V and 0 bases from J, with 17 bases in between. This CDR3 is built from 16 residues. The V gene's germline CDR1 is MGHRA and CDR2 YSYEKL. As DNA, the CDR3 is TGCGCCAGCAGCGAAGTCGGCGCGCCGCTCTCCTACGAGCAGTACTTC. Protein: CASSEVGAPLSYEQYF.

This clonotype has only one observation. The chain combines TRBV6-1 with TRBJ2-1; 8 bases are shared with TRBD1. The CDR3 runs to 15 residues. J was trimmed by 8 bases and V by 6 bases; bases with no gene match: 12. Germline CDR1 reads MNHNS; CDR2 reads SASEGT. The CDR3, as DNA: TGTGCCAGCAGCCTCACCCGGACAGGGCGGGATGAGCAGTTCTTC. Amino acid sequence: CASSLTRTGRDEQFF.

This chain uses TRBV27 with TRBJ2-7, with D perhaps matching TRBD1 (5 bases). V was cut by 7 bases and J by 3 bases, with 13 bases left in between. Germline V gene data show CDR1 as MNHEY and CDR2 as SMNVEV (reference sequence). The CDR3 consists of 13 residues. CDR3 amino acids: CASKGEMGYEQYV. As DNA, the CDR3 is TGTGCCAGCAAAGGGGAAATGGGCTACGAGCAGTACGTC.

The genes are TRBV5-5 and TRBJ1-1; perhaps TRBD1 as D (5 bases). This CDR3 has 12 amino acids. Germline CDR1 is SGHKS and CDR2 is YYEKEE (reference sequence). The V and J ends lost 4 bases and 10 bases respectively, with 14 bases between them. The DNA for the CDR3 is TGTGCCAGCAGCCCCCGGGACCGCTTAGCTTTCTTT. The encoded protein is CASSPRDRLAFF.

The chain carries TRBV11-3 and TRBJ2-1, with 11 bases that match TRBD1. CDR3 length equals 16 residues. V was clipped by 5 bases and J by 4 bases; unmatched bases: 7. Germline lookup yields CDR1 SGHNT and CDR2 YENEEA. The CDR3 DNA follows: TGTGCCAGCAGCCCCGCGGGACAGGGGGGATACAATGAGCAGTTCTTC. Translating gives CASSPAGQGGYNEQFF.

This clonotype has only a few counts. The chain links TRBV6-1 to TRBJ1-5; D is perhaps TRBD1 (6 bases). Germline CDR1 reads MNHNS; CDR2 reads SASEGT. This CDR3 contains 14 residues. Trimming removed 6 bases at V and 3 bases at J, with 12 bases between. The CDR3 DNA follows: TGTGCCAGCAGCCGTACAGGGTCCAATCAGCCCCAGCATTTT. It translates to CASSRTGSNQPQHF.

Written as DNA, the CDR3 is TGTGCCAGCAATATACACCCAGGTGACAATGAGCAGTTCTTC. Protein product: CASNIHPGDNEQFF. The chain recombines TRBV12-3 or TRBV12-4 with TRBJ2-1; D gene unclear. V gave up 7 bases and J gave up 5 bases, with 15 bases separating them. The CDR3 loop spans 14 amino acids.

This clonotype was detected only once. J is TRBJ2-7 and V is TRBV11-1, with 8 bases aligning to TRBD1. CDR1 SGHAT and CDR2 FQDESV come from the germline V gene (reference sequence). J was trimmed by 7 bases and V by 4 bases; bases with no gene match: 9. The CDR3 is 14 residues long. Here the CDR3 DNA reads TGTGCCAGCAGCTCGTCGGGGACAGGTGGAGAGCAGTACGTC. It codes for CASSSSGTGGEQYV.

This chain's CDR3 is CASSPPAGTYNEQFF. The CDR3 bases are TGTGCCAGCAGCCCCCCAGCTGGAACCTACAATGAGCAGTTCTTC. V and J are TRBV7-9 and TRBJ2-1; D is unresolved. The CDR3 consists of 15 residues. CDR1 SEHNR and CDR2 FQNEAQ come from the germline V gene (reference sequence). The V end was cut by 5 bases, the J end by 2 bases, with 13 bases between.

The J gene is TRBJ1-3, the V gene TRBV10-1; the D is unclear. CDR1 is WNHNN and CDR2 is SYGVQD in the germline V gene (reference sequence). V lost 5 bases, J lost 0 bases, and 11 bases lay in between. CDR3 size: 15 residues. The CDR3 loop is CASSPGKSSGNTIYF. CDR3 nucleotide sequence: TGCGCCAGCAGTCCGGGAAAGAGCTCTGGAAACACCATATATTTT.